This entry describes one T cell receptor (beta chain). Its antigen is still unknown. The data were taken from a study of monozygotic twins with inflammatory bowel disease. Study-wide results and limits: Healthy twins showed more clonotype sharing with others than IBD patients, especially patients with disease activity. Repertoire similarity did not separate concordant from discordant twins, possibly from limited power.

Nested PCRs (about 17 and 10 cycles, two total) were applied to TCRalpha and TCRbeta cDNA. TCRdb re-analyzed the 5' RACE reads; it lists each CDR3 protein once, without DNA. This table holds about 380,000 distinct CDR3 sequences. The CDR3 covers 17 residues. The germline gives CDR1 SGHAT, CDR2 FQDESV (reference sequence). The V gene is TRBV11-1, the J gene TRBJ2-7; the TCRdb call, TRBD1, lacks DNA for checking. The receptor's source is a human donor with ulcerative colitis or Crohn's disease, or a healthy co-twin of an affected twin (not recorded which). What was sequenced was blood. The CDR3 sequence is CASSFPVPASGVHEQYF.